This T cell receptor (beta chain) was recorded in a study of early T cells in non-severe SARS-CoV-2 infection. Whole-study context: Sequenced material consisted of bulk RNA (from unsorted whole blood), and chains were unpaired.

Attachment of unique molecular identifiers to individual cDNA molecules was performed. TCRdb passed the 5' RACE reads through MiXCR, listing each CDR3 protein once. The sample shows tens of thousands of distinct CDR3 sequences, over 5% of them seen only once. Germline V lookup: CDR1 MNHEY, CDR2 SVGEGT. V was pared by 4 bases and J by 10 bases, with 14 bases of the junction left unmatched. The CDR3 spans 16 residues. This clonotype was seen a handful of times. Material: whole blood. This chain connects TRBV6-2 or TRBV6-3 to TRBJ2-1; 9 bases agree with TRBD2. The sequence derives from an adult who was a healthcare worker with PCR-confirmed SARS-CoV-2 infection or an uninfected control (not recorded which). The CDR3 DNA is TGTGCCAGCAGTTTGCGGGAGGGGACTCAGGGGTCAGAGCAGTTCTTC. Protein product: CASSLREGTQGSEQFF.